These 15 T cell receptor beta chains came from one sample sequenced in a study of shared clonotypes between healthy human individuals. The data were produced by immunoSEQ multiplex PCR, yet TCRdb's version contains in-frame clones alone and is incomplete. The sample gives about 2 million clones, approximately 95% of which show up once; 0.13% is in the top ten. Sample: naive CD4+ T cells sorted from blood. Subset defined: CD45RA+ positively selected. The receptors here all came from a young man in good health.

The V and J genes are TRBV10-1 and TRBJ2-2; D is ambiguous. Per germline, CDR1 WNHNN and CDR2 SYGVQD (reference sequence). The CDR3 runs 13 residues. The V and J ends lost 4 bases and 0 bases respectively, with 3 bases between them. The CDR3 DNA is TGCGCCAGCAGTGTTGCGAACACCGGGGAGCTGTTTTTT. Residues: CASSVANTGELFF.

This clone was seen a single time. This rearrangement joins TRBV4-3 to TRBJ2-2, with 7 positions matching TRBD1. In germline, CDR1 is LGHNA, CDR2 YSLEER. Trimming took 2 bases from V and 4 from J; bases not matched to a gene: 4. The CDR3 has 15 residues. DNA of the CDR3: TGCGCCAGCAGCCAAATTGGACAGGTCACCGGGGAGCTGTTTTTT. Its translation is CASSQIGQVTGELFF.

The DNA for the CDR3 is TGCAGCGCCCTCGGACAGTTAAACACTGAAGCTTTCTTT. This translates into CSALGQLNTEAFF. The rearrangement links TRBV29-1 to TRBJ1-1, with D possibly TRBD1 on 6 matching bases. Trimming shortened V by 7 bases and J by 2 bases, and 14 bases separated the two germline ends. CDR1 and CDR2 (germline): SQVTM, ANQGSEA. The CDR3 sequence is 13 residues long.

CDR3 in amino acids: CASSPGAPSSYNEQFF. In DNA form, the CDR3 reads TGCGCCAGCAGCCCCGGGGCCCCGAGCTCCTACAATGAGCAGTTCTTC. J is TRBJ2-1 and V is TRBV5-1, with D perhaps matching TRBD1 or TRBD2 (5 bases each). Trimming took off 4 bases at V and 0 bases at J, with 14 bases between the two ends. The CDR3 is 16 amino acids. Germline V CDR1 and CDR2: SGHRS, YFSETQ.

CDR3: CASSGGPLTGYNSPLHF. In nucleotides, the CDR3 is TGTGCCAGCAGCGGCGGTCCTTTGACGGGTTATAATTCACCCCTCCACTTT. The rearrangement links TRBV9 to TRBJ1-6; D is unclear. The germline gives CDR1 SGDLS, CDR2 YYNGEE. V was clipped by 3 bases and J by 4 bases, with 17 bases between them. The CDR3 is made up of 17 amino acids.

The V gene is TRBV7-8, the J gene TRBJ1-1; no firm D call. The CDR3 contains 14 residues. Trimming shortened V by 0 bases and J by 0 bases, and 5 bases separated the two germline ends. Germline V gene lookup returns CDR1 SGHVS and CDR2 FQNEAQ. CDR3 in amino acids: CASSLAQMNTEAFF. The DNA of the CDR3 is TGTGCCAGCAGCTTAGCCCAGATGAACACTGAAGCTTTCTTT.

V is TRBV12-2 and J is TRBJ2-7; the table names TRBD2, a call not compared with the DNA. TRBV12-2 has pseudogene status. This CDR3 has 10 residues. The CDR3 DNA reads TGTGCAAGTCCCAAACTTCGGGAGTACTTC. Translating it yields CASPKLREYF.

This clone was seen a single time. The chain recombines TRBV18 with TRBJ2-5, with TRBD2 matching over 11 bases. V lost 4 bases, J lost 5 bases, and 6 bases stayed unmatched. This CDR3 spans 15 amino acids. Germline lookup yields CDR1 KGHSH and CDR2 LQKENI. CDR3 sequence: CASSLGTSGGETQYF. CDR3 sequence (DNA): TGTGCCAGCTCACTAGGGACTAGCGGCGGGGAGACCCAGTACTTC.

CDR3 coding DNA: TGTGCCTGGCGAAGGTTAAACCCCACAGATACGCAGTATTTT. Translating it yields CAWRRLNPTDTQYF. The genes are TRBV30 and TRBJ2-3; no definite D call. The CDR3 consists of 14 residues. The germline gives CDR1 GTSNPN, CDR2 SVGIG (reference sequence). Between the trimmed V and J ends, which lost 5 bases and 2 bases, there was a span of 14 bases.

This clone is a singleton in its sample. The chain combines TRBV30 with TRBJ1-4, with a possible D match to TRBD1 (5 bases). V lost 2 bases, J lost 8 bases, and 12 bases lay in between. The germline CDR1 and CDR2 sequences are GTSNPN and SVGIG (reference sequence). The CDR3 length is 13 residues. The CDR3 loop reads CAWSPLRGEKLFF. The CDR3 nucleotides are TGTGCCTGGAGTCCACTGAGGGGAGAAAAACTGTTTTTT.

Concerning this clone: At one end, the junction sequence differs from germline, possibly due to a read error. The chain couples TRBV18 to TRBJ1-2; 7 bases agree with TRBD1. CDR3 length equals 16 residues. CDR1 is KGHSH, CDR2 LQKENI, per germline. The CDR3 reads CASSPSPTGQLYGYTF. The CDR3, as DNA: TGTGCCAGTTCACCATCACCCACGGGACAGCTCTATGGCTACACCTTC. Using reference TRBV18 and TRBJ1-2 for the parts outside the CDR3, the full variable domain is NAGVMQNPRHLVRRRGQEARLRCSPMKGHSHVYWYRQLPEEGLKFMVYLQKENIIDESGMPKERFSAEFPKEGPSILRIQQVVRGDSAAYFCASSPSPTGQLYGYTFGSGTRLTVV.

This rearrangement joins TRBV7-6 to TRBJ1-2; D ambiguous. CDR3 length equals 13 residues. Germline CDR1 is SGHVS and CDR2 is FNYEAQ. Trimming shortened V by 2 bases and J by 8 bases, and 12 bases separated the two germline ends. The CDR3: CASSLRQGLGYTF. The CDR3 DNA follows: TGTGCCAGCAGCTTAAGACAAGGGCTAGGCTACACCTTC.

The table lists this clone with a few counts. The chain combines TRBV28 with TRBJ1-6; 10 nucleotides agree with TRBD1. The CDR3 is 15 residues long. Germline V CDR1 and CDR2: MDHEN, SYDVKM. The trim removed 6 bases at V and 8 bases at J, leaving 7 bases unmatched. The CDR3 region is CASSQTGGKDSPLHF. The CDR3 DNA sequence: TGTGCCAGCAGCCAGACAGGGGGCAAGGATTCACCCCTCCACTTT.

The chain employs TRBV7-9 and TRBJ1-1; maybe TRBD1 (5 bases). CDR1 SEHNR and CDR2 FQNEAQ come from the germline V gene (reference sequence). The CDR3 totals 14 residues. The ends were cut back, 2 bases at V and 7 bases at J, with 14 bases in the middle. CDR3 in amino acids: CASSLLGALGEAFF. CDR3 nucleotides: TGTGCCAGCAGCTTATTAGGGGCGTTGGGTGAAGCTTTCTTT. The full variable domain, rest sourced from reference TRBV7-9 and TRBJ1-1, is DTGVSQNPRHKITKRGQNVTFRCDPISEHNRLYWYRQTLGQGPEFLTYFQNEAQLEKSRLLSDRFSAERPKGSFSTLEIQRTEQGDSAMYLCASSLLGALGEAFFGQGTRLTVV.

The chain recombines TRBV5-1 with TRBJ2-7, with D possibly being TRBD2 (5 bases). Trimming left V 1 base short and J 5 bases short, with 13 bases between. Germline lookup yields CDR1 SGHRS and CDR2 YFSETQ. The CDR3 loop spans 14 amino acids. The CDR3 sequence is CASSLLGRRDEQYF. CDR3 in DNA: TGCGCCAGCAGCTTGCTGGGGAGACGCGACGAGCAGTACTTC.